This TCR beta chain was documented in a study of T cells in Graves' hyperthyroidism and ophthalmopathy. Looking at the study overall: Peripheral blood was secured at the point of initial diagnosis, before any treatment.

Ophthalmopathy cases met thresholds of Clinical Activity Score at least 3, NOSPECS grade at least 4 and duration under 3 months. Together with thyroid ultrasound, orbital computed tomography, serum thyroxine and TRAb, clinical symptoms were used for diagnoses. PBMCs stemmed from approximately 10 ml fresh peripheral blood. This CDR3 is built from 17 residues. Germline CDR1 is KGHSH and CDR2 is LQKENI. Deletions cut 0 bases from V and 4 bases from J, with 16 bases between. Authors of the study amplified TCR beta CDR3 regions from RNA transcripts. Using the HTBI primer set, a first-round RT-PCR was run on the TCR CDR3. MiXCR, run by TCRdb on the multiplex PCR reads, gives a single entry per CDR3 protein. In the table there are approximately 600,000 distinct CDR3 sequences, approximately 15% of which are singletons.

This sequence joins TRBV18 and TRBJ1-3, with D possibly TRBD1 on 5 matching bases. Sequenced input: blood. The receptor's source is a woman aged 18-35 years with Graves' ophthalmopathy. DNA of the CDR3: TGTGCCAGCTCACCACCGGGACCTAGACCTCGCGGAAACACCATATATTTT. Its translation: CASSPPGPRPRGNTIYF.